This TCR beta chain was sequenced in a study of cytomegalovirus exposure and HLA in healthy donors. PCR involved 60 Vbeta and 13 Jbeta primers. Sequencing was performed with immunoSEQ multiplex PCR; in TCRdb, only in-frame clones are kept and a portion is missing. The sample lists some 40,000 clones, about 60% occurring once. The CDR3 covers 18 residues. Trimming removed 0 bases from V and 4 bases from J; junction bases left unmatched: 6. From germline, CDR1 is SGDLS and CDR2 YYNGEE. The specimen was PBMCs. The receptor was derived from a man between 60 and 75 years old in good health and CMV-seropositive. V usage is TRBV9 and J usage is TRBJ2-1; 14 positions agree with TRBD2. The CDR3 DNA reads TGTGCCAGCAGCGTAGCTGGGGGACTAGCGGGAGTATACAATGAGCAGTTCTTC. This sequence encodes CASSVAGGLAGVYNEQFF.